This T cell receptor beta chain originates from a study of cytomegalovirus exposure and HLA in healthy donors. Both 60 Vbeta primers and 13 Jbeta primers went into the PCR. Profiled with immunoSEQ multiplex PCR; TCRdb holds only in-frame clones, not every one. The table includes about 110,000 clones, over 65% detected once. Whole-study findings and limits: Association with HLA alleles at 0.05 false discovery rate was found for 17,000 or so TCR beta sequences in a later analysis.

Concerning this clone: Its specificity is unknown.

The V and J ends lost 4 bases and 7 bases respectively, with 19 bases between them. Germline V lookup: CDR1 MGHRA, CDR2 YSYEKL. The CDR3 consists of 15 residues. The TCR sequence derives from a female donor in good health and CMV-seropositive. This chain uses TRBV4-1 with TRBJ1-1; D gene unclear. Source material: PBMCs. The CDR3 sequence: CASSRGIFAVGEAFF. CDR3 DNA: TGCGCCAGCAGCCGAGGAATTTTCGCGGTTGGTGAAGCTTTCTTT.